This is a list of T cell receptor beta chains from one sample in a study of cytomegalovirus exposure and HLA in healthy donors. Sequencing used immunoSEQ multiplex PCR; TCRdb keeps in-frame clones, though not all of them. Counted here are 150,000 to 200,000 clones, 86% occurring once; the ten biggest clones make up around 1.8%. The source material was PBMCs. These receptors came from a woman under 30 in good health and CMV-seronegative. CDR3s include the opening cysteine and the closing phenylalanine or tryptophan. A D gene is named only where the DNA matches it firmly.

DNA	CDR3	V	D	J
TGCGCCAGCAGCTTGGCTTCCCCCCGGGGTGGGGCCAACGTCCTGACTTTC	CASSLASPRGGANVLTF	TRBV5-1	-	TRBJ2-6
TGTGCCATACACGGGGCAGGGGAGGGTTACGAGCAGTACTTC	CAIHGAGEGYEQYF	TRBV10-3	-	TRBJ2-7
TGTGCCAGTAGTATAGACTCCCGGGGTAGCGGGGCCACAGATACGCAGTATTTT	CASSIDSRGSGATDTQYF	TRBV19	TRBD2	TRBJ2-3
TGTGCCAGCAGTTTATATGGGCGATGGGGGCCGGATAGCAATCAGCCCCAGCATTTT	CASSLYGRWGPDSNQPQHF	TRBV28	-	TRBJ1-5
TGTGCCCTTGCGTGGGGCGCAAGGGGCTACACCTTC	CALAWGARGYTF	TRBV2	-	TRBJ1-2
TGTGCCAGCAGCCTGCAAGAGACCCAGTACTTC	CASSLQETQYF	TRBV28	-	TRBJ2-5
TGTGCCAGCAGTATACAGGGACAGGGCTATGGCTACACCTTC	CASSIQGQGYGYTF	TRBV28	TRBD1	TRBJ1-2
TGTGCCAGTACCAGTTCAGCGGACCCCCAAGAGACCCAGTACTTC	CASTSSADPQETQYF	TRBV19	-	TRBJ2-5
TGTGCCACCAGCAGCTCCGGGACAGGGGCCTACGAGCAGTACTTC	CATSSSGTGAYEQYF	TRBV15	TRBD1	TRBJ2-7
TGTGCCAGCAGTGCTAACGGGATTACAGGGTCGGAAGCTTTCTTT	CASSANGITGSEAFF	TRBV2	-	TRBJ1-1
TGTGCCAGCAGCTTAGTTAAAGGACTAGCGGGGGACGAGACCCAGTACTTC	CASSLVKGLAGDETQYF	TRBV11-2	TRBD2	TRBJ2-5